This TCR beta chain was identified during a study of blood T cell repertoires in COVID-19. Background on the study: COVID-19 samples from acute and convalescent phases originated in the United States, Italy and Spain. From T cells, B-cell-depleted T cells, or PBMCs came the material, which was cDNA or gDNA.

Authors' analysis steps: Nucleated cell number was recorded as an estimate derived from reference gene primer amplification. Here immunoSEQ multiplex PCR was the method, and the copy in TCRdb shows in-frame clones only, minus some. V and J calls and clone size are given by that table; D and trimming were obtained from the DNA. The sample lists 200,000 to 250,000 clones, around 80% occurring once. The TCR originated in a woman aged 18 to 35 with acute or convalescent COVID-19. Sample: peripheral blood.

For the CDR3, the DNA is TGTGCCTGGAGGTCGGGGGGGGGAAGAAACACCATATATTTT. It translates to CAWRSGGGRNTIYF. The rearrangement uses TRBV30 and TRBJ1-3; maybe TRBD1 (5 bases). V was cut by 3 bases and J by 5 bases, with 14 bases left in between. Per the germline V gene, CDR1 is GTSNPN and CDR2 is SVGIG (reference sequence). This CDR3 contains 14 residues.